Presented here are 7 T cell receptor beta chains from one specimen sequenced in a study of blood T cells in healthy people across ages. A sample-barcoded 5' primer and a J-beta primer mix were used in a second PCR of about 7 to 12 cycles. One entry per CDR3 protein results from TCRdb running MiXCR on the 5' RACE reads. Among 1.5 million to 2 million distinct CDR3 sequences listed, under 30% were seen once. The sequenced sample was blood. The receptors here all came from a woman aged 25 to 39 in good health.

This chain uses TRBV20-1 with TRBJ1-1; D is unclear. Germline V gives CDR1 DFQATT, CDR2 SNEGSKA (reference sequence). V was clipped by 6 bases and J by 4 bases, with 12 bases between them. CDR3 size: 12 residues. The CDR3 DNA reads TGCAGTGCCCCTGCAGTTTTCACTGAAGCTTTCTTT. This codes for CSAPAVFTEAFF.

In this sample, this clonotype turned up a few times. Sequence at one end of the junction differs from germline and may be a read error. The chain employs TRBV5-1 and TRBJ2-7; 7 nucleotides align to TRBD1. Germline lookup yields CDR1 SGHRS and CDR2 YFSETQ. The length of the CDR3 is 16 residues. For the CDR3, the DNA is TGCCCCAGCAGCCCTACGACAGGGCTACCGTCCTACGAGCAGTACTTC. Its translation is CPSSPTTGLPSYEQYF.

The CDR3 reads CASSRAAGEKLFF. In DNA, the CDR3 is TGTGCCAGCAGCCGGGCGGCCGGGGAAAAACTGTTTTTT. The V and J genes are TRBV14 and TRBJ1-4; no definite D call. This CDR3 has 13 amino acids. The germline V and J ends were trimmed by 4 bases and 8 bases, with 11 bases remaining between them. Germline lookup yields CDR1 SGHDN and CDR2 FVKESK.

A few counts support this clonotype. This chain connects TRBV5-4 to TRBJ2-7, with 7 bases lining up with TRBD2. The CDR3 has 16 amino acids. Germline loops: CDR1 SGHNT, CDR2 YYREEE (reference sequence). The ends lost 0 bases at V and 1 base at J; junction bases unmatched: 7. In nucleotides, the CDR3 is TGTGCCAGCAGCTTGGGGCTAGCGGCGAAGTCCTACGAGCAGTACTTC. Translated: CASSLGLAAKSYEQYF.

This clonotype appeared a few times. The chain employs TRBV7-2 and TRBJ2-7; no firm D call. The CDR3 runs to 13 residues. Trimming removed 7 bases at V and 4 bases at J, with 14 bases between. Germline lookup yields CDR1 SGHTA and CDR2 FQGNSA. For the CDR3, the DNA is TGTGCCAGCACCAACCCCTGGATGTACGAGCAGTACTTC. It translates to CASTNPWMYEQYF.

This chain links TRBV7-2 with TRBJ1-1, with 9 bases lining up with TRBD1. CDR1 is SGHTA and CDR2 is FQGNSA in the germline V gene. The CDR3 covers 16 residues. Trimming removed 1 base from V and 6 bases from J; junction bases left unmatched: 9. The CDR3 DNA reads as TGTGCCAGCAGCTTAGGGACAGGGGCTGGGGTCGCTGAAGCTTTCTTT. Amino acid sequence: CASSLGTGAGVAEAFF.

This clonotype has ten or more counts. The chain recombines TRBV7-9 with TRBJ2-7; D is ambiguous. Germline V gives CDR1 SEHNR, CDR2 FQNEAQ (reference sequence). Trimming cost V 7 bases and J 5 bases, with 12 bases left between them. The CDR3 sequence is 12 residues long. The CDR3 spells CASTRTADEQYF. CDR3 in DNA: TGTGCCAGCACCCGAACGGCGGACGAGCAGTACTTC.